This record looks at one T cell receptor beta chain sequence and its context. The antigen is unknown. The length of the CDR3 is 15 residues. Trimming left V 4 bases short and J 10 bases short, with 22 bases between. Germline CDR1 reads SGHVS; CDR2 reads FQNEAQ. The authors made TCR beta libraries by quantitative 5'-RACE with molecular barcodes. TCRdb re-derived calls from the 5' RACE reads in MiXCR, one entry per CDR3 protein. The sample shows some 250,000 distinct CDR3 sequences, about 10% of them seen only once. The entry originates in a study of CD8 T cells in ankylosing spondylitis. Study-level findings and limits: Characteristic, it appeared, of ankylosing spondylitis blood was a TCR beta motif of seven or eight highly homologous variants. As reported, disease-linked clones showed significant enrichment in matched ankylosing spondylitis synovial fluid.

The sequenced sample consisted of blood, either unsorted or a sorted T cell fraction (not recorded which). This clonotype was obtained from a male donor with ankylosing spondylitis or in good health (not recorded which). This chain connects TRBV7-8 to TRBJ2-5, with a tentative D call TRBD1 (7 bases). CDR3 residues: CASSSRQGPRGGQYF. In DNA form, the CDR3 reads TGTGCCAGCAGCTCGAGACAGGGCCCCAGGGGAGGCCAGTACTTC.